Presented here are 9 T cell receptor beta chains from one specimen sequenced in a study of a mutant IDH1 vaccine in newly diagnosed glioma. Sequencing was performed with immunoSEQ multiplex PCR; in TCRdb, only in-frame clones are kept and a portion is missing. This table holds about 34,000 clones, about 80% found once. Time point here: baseline, week 1 (first vaccination visit). Described treatment: pre-vaccination baseline after standard-of-care therapy. This material consisted of peripheral blood mononuclear cells (PBMCs), taken from a glioma patient treated with radiotherapy, temozolomide or both. The source of these receptors is a man aged 45 to 65 with glioma. Some clones in this sample may be carry-over from other donors' samples.

This chain connects TRBV5-6 to TRBJ2-3; 15 nucleotides line up with TRBD2. Looked up from germline, CDR1 is SGHDT and CDR2 is YYEEEE. V shed 5 bases, J shed 4 bases, and the junction held 11 bases outside the gene matches. The CDR3 covers 18 residues. The CDR3 protein is CASRGGTSGGLGADTQYF. CDR3 nucleotides: TGTGCCAGCAGGGGGGGGACTAGCGGGGGGCTGGGGGCAGATACGCAGTATTTT.

The V call is TRBV4-3, the J call TRBJ2-2, with 7 bases lining up with TRBD1. This CDR3 has 16 residues. CDR1 and CDR2 (germline): LGHNA, YSLEER. J gave up 6 bases and V 4 bases, and 11 bases lay outside the gene matches. The CDR3 protein is CASSLMTGPNAGELFF. The CDR3 DNA is TGCGCCAGCAGCCTGATGACAGGGCCTAATGCCGGGGAGCTGTTTTTT.

Points on this clone: Different DNA sequences within this sample yield the same CDR3. V usage is TRBV5-1 and J usage is TRBJ2-2; D ambiguous. The CDR3 loop spans 12 amino acids. Germline V CDR1 and CDR2: SGHRS, YFSETQ. V lost 6 bases and J 1 base, leaving 4 bases between the germline ends. In DNA, the CDR3 is TGCGCCAGCAAGGAGAACACCGGGGAGCTGTTTTTT. This gives the protein CASKENTGELFF.

V and J are TRBV4-3 and TRBJ1-4; TRBD1 aligns across 8 bases. CDR3 length: 15 amino acids. Germline lookup yields CDR1 LGHNA and CDR2 YSLEER. V was pared by 2 bases and J by 3 bases, with 2 bases of the junction left unmatched. CDR3 sequence reads: CASSQQGASNEKLFF. In nucleotides, the CDR3 is TGCGCCAGCAGCCAACAGGGGGCGTCTAATGAAAAACTGTTTTTT.

The chain links TRBV6-1 to TRBJ2-7, with D perhaps matching TRBD1 (5 bases). The length of the CDR3 is 14 residues. In germline, CDR1 is MNHNS, CDR2 SASEGT. Trimming cost V 0 bases and J 5 bases, with 11 bases left between them. The CDR3 sequence is CASSEASGSDEQYF. The CDR3 DNA reads TGTGCCAGCAGTGAAGCGTCAGGGTCTGACGAGCAGTACTTC.

The chain combines TRBV11-2 with TRBJ1-1, with D unresolved. Germline V gene lookup returns CDR1 SGHAT and CDR2 FQNNGV. Trimming cost V 6 bases and J 3 bases, with 11 bases left between them. The CDR3 contains 13 residues. The CDR3 DNA reads TGTGCCAGCAGTTACACCCGAGACACTGAAGCTTTCTTT. Amino acid sequence: CASSYTRDTEAFF.

The rearrangement uses TRBV5-5 and TRBJ1-2; no reliable D call. The CDR3 extends over 15 amino acids. V was shortened by 4 bases and J by 7 bases, with 20 bases between the two germline ends. Germline lookup yields CDR1 SGHKS and CDR2 YYEKEE (reference sequence). This CDR3 reads CASSPVWGDLSGYTF. The CDR3 DNA is TGTGCCAGCAGCCCGGTTTGGGGAGACTTGAGTGGCTACACCTTC. The full variable domain, rest sourced from reference TRBV5-5 and TRBJ1-2, is DAGVTQSPTHLIKTRGQQVTLRCSPISGHKSVSWYQQVLGQGPQFIFQYYEKEERGRGNFPDRFSARQFPNYSSELNVNALLLGDSALYLCASSPVWGDLSGYTFGSGTRLTVV.

The chain links TRBV6-5 to TRBJ2-3; TRBD2 might be the D (5 bases). Germline CDR1 MNHEY, CDR2 SVGAGI. The CDR3 is 15 residues long. V lost 0 bases to trimming and J lost 0 bases, with 7 bases between them. The DNA of the CDR3 is TGTGCCAGCAGTTACTCCGGGGTTAGCACAGATACGCAGTATTTT. Protein: CASSYSGVSTDTQYF.

The chain combines TRBV5-1 with TRBJ2-3, with TRBD1 identical over 7 bases. Germline V CDR1 and CDR2: SGHRS, YFSETQ. The trim removed 0 bases at V and 0 bases at J, leaving 7 bases unmatched. The CDR3 has 17 residues. The CDR3 sequence: CASSLAFGQVSTDTQYF. CDR3 sequence (DNA): TGCGCCAGCAGCTTGGCTTTCGGACAGGTCAGCACAGATACGCAGTATTTT.